A selection of T cell receptor beta chains follows, all from one sample in a study of blood T cell repertoires in COVID-19. Clones were read by immunoSEQ multiplex PCR, and TCRdb kept only the in-frame ones, dropping some. The data contain tens of thousands of clones, under 85% of them singletons. The sequenced sample was peripheral blood. These receptors all stem from a human donor in a cohort sampled during active COVID-19. CDR3s include the opening cysteine and the closing phenylalanine or tryptophan. Fields, in order: D gene, J gene, V gene, CDR3 length, clone size, CDR3 protein, CDR3 DNA. The D gene is left open where the match is weak. Not all rows give a size; the values are once, few, many and, for expanded clones, a class.

- TRBJ2-3 TRBV29-1 16 - CSGPWRDAYIPDTQYF TGCAGCGGCCCGTGGCGGGACGCATACATCCCAGATACGCAGTATTTT
- TRBJ2-5 TRBV18 12 - CASSPEPGNQYF TGTGCCAGCTCCCCCGAACCGGGGAACCAGTACTTC
- TRBJ1-3 TRBV4-1 15 - CASSQRDSAGNTIYF TGCGCCAGCAGCCAAAGGGACTCAGCTGGAAACACCATATATTTT
TRBD1 TRBJ1-4 TRBV7-2 14 - CASSSDRGDEKLFF TGTGCCAGCAGCTCAGACAGGGGGGATGAAAAACTGTTTTTT
- TRBJ1-1 TRBV6-5 14 few CASSYSGGEYEAFF TGTGCCAGCAGTTACTCTGGGGGGGAATATGAAGCTTTCTTT
- TRBJ1-1 TRBV30 11 - CAWSDTGQAFF TGTGCCTGGAGTGACACAGGTCAAGCTTTCTTT
TRBD1 TRBJ1-3 TRBV11-2 16 - CASSLRLGTGGNTIYF TGTGCCAGCAGCCTTCGCCTCGGGACAGGGGGCAACACCATATATTTT
- TRBJ2-7 TRBV18 14 few CASSPRNRDYEQYF TGTGCCAGCTCACCAAGGAACAGGGATTACGAGCAGTACTTC
TRBD1 TRBJ2-7 TRBV6-5 15 - CASSYSGQSSYEQYF TGTGCCAGCAGTTACTCGGGACAGTCCTCCTACGAGCAGTACTTC
TRBD2 TRBJ2-2 TRBV9 14 - CATGRGSPAGELFF TGTGCCACAGGGAGGGGATCACCCGCCGGGGAGCTGTTTTTT
- TRBJ1-1 TRBV18 16 - CASSPPRGAMNTEAFF TGTGCCAGCTCACCACCGCGGGGAGCGATGAACACTGAAGCTTTCTTT
- TRBJ1-3 TRBV19 17 - CASMSKQGVRPGNTIYF TGTGCCAGTATGTCTAAACAGGGAGTGAGGCCTGGAAACACCATATATTTT
TRBD1 TRBJ1-3 TRBV27 16 - CASSLRGRGPGNTIYF TGTGCCAGCAGTTTAAGGGGCAGGGGGCCTGGAAACACCATATATTTT
TRBD1 TRBJ2-5 TRBV27 16 - CASGRTGGARKETQYF TGTGCCAGCGGAAGGACAGGGGGCGCGCGGAAGGAGACCCAGTACTTC
- TRBJ1-2 TRBV6-5 13 - CASRSTVNYGYTF TGTGCCAGCAGGTCTACAGTAAACTATGGCTACACCTTC
TRBD1 TRBJ1-5 TRBV7-2 13 - CASSPNRGQPQHF TGTGCCAGCAGCCCAAACAGGGGCCAGCCCCAGCATTTT
- TRBJ2-7 TRBV2 15 - CASSERRDSSYEQYF TGTGCCAGCAGTGAAAGGAGGGATTCCTCCTACGAGCAGTACTTC
- TRBJ1-2 TRBV5-8 15 - CASSSSRAANYGYTF TGTGCCAGCAGCTCCAGTCGTGCTGCTAACTATGGCTACACCTTC
TRBD2 TRBJ2-1 TRBV15 14 few CATSSGGAYNEQFF TGTGCCACCAGCAGCGGGGGGGCCTACAATGAGCAGTTCTTC
TRBD2 TRBJ2-3 TRBV29-1 15 - CSVEDSSGGAYTQYF TGCAGCGTTGAAGATTCAAGCGGGGGGGCTTATACGCAGTATTTT
- TRBJ1-4 TRBV18 16 - CASSPQGQTTNEKLFF TGTGCCAGCTCACCCCAAGGACAGACAACTAATGAAAAACTGTTTTTT
TRBD1 TRBJ2-2 TRBV7-8 17 once CASSRDRAPVNTGELFF TGTGCCAGCAGCCGGGACAGGGCCCCGGTGAACACCGGGGAGCTGTTTTTT
- TRBJ2-7 TRBV4-1 15 - CASSQGVASSYEQYF TGCGCCAGCAGCCAAGGAGTAGCGAGCTCCTACGAGCAGTACTTC
- TRBJ1-1 TRBV2 13 - CASSLGPNTEAFF TGTGCCAGCTCTCTGGGCCCGAACACTGAAGCTTTCTTT
TRBD2 TRBJ2-3 TRBV5-1 17 - CASSLRSSGSSTDTQYF TGCGCCAGCAGCTTGCGTTCTAGCGGGTCTAGCACAGATACGCAGTATTTT
TRBD2 TRBJ2-7 TRBV10-2 12 few CASRGLAYEQYF TGCGCCAGCCGGGGACTAGCGTACGAGCAGTACTTC
- TRBJ1-2 TRBV4-3 13 - CASSQDLGEPHTF TGCGCCAGCAGCCAAGACCTCGGGGAGCCTCACACCTTC
- TRBJ1-2 TRBV5-1 13 - CASSPDIFYGYTF TGCGCCAGCAGTCCCGACATCTTCTATGGCTACACCTTC
- TRBJ1-2 TRBV12-3/TRBV12-4 13 - CASSFWGAGGYTF TGTGCCAGCAGTTTTTGGGGCGCGGGGGGCTACACCTTC
TRBD1 TRBJ2-7 TRBV2 15 - CASRGPEDRFHEQYF TGTGCCAGCAGGGGGCCCGAGGACAGGTTCCACGAGCAGTACTTC
- TRBJ2-1 TRBV5-5 17 few CASSLVFWGPGYNEQFF TGTGCCAGCAGCTTGGTCTTCTGGGGGCCTGGTTACAATGAGCAGTTCTTC
TRBD2 TRBJ2-7 TRBV2 14 - CASNPTKGTSGVYF TGTGCCAGCAACCCCACCAAGGGTACGAGCGGGGTGTACTTC
TRBD1 TRBJ2-7 TRBV6-5 14 - CASSYNQGAYEQYF TGTGCCAGCAGTTACAACCAGGGGGCTTACGAGCAGTACTTC
- TRBJ1-1 TRBV6-6 14 - CASSKSGPDEGGFF TGTGCCAGCAGTAAGAGCGGACCGGACGAGGGTGGTTTCTTT
TRBD1 TRBJ2-7 TRBV6-1 15 - CASSDRDRLSYEQYF TGTGCCAGCAGTGACCGGGACAGGTTATCCTACGAGCAGTACTTC
- TRBJ2-7 TRBV11-2 16 - CASSRRAGTTVYEQYF TGTGCCAGCAGCCGACGAGCGGGGACAACGGTGTACGAGCAGTACTTC
TRBD1 TRBJ1-6 TRBV10-3 16 once CAISLTGGMYNSPLHF TGTGCCATCAGTTTGACAGGGGGCATGTATAATTCACCCCTCCACTTT
- TRBJ1-2 TRBV30 13 - CAWSVGSVYGYTF TGTGCCTGGAGTGTCGGGTCAGTCTATGGCTACACCTTC
TRBD1 TRBJ2-1 TRBV11-2 15 - CASSLPEQGSNEQFF TGTGCCAGCAGCTTGCCCGAACAGGGGTCCAATGAGCAGTTCTTC
- TRBJ1-1 TRBV7-9 14 - CASSRSGTKTEAFF TGTGCCAGCAGCCGTTCCGGGACAAAGACTGAAGCTTTCTTT
- TRBJ1-2 TRBV5-6 15 - CASSLKAGTYYGYTF TGTGCCAGCAGCTTGAAGGCAGGAACATACTATGGCTACACCTTC
- TRBJ1-2 TRBV6-2/TRBV6-3 16 few CASSYFSPARAYGYTF TGTGCCAGCAGTTACTTTTCGCCCGCGCGGGCCTATGGCTACACCTTC